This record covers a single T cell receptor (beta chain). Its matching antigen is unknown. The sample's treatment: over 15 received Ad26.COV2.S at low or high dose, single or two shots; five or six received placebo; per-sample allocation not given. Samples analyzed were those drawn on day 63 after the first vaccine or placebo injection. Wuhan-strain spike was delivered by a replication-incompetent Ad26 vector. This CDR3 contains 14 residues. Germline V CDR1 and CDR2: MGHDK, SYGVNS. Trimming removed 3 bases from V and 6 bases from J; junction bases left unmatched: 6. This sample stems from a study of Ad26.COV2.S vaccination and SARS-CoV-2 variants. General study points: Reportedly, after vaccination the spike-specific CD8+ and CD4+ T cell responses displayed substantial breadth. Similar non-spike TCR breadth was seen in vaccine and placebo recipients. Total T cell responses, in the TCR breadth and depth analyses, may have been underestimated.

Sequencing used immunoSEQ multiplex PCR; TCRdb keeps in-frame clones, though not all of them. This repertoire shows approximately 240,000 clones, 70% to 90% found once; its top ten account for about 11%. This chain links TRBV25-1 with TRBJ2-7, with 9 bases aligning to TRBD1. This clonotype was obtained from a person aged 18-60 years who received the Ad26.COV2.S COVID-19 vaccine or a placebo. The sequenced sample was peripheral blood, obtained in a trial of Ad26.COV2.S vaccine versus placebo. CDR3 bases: TGTGCCAGCAGTGATTTCGGACAGGGGCCCGAGCAGTACTTC. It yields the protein CASSDFGQGPEQYF.